This is a list of T cell receptor beta chains from one sample in a study of cytomegalovirus exposure and HLA in healthy donors. TCRdb's table, derived via immunoSEQ multiplex PCR, lists solely in-frame clones and lacks some. The data hold 100,000 to 150,000 clones, with roughly 78% observed a single time. Sequenced sample: PBMCs. These receptors all stem from a man aged 30 to 39 in good health and CMV-seronegative. Both conserved end residues are part of each CDR3. D genes are given only for firm matches. Clone size is not always given. Where it is, it says once, few, many or a class for expanded clones.

D gene: .
J gene: TRBJ2-3
clone size: .
V gene: TRBV10-1
CDR3 protein: CASSELGRGTDTQYF
CDR3 DNA: TGCGCCAGCAGTGAGTTGGGCAGGGGAACAGATACGCAGTATTTT

D gene: .
J gene: TRBJ1-2
clone size: few
V gene: TRBV18
CDR3 protein: CASSPPSQGLNYGYTF
CDR3 DNA: TGTGCCAGCTCACCACCTTCGCAGGGATTAAACTATGGCTACACCTTC

D gene: TRBD2
J gene: TRBJ2-1
clone size: .
V gene: TRBV7-6
CDR3 protein: CASSLVAGGRSEQFF
CDR3 DNA: TGTGCCAGCAGCTTAGTGGCGGGGGGGCGTAGTGAGCAGTTCTTC

D gene: .
J gene: TRBJ1-6
clone size: .
V gene: TRBV30
CDR3 protein: CAWRPLGGSYNSPLHF
CDR3 DNA: TGTGCCTGGAGACCTCTAGGGGGCTCCTATAATTCACCCCTCCACTTT

D gene: .
J gene: TRBJ2-7
clone size: .
V gene: TRBV10-3
CDR3 protein: CAVRVTVFPYEQYF
CDR3 DNA: TGTGCCGTAAGAGTCACAGTTTTCCCCTACGAGCAGTACTTC

D gene: .
J gene: TRBJ2-5
clone size: .
V gene: TRBV7-9
CDR3 protein: CSSSPPSGQLQETQYF
CDR3 DNA: TGTTCCAGCAGCCCCCCCAGTGGACAGCTTCAAGAGACCCAGTACTTC

D gene: TRBD1
J gene: TRBJ1-2
clone size: .
V gene: TRBV6-5
CDR3 protein: CASSYLTGVYGYTF
CDR3 DNA: TGTGCCAGCAGTTACTTGACAGGGGTCTATGGCTACACCTTC

D gene: TRBD2
J gene: TRBJ2-3
clone size: few
V gene: TRBV28
CDR3 protein: CASSSGLAGAGTDTQYF
CDR3 DNA: TGTGCCAGCAGTTCGGGACTAGCGGGGGCCGGGACAGATACGCAGTATTTT

D gene: .
J gene: TRBJ1-5
clone size: .
V gene: TRBV19
CDR3 protein: CASSIGGARQPQHF
CDR3 DNA: TGTGCCAGTAGTATTGGAGGGGCTCGACAGCCCCAGCATTTT

D gene: TRBD2
J gene: TRBJ2-3
clone size: .
V gene: TRBV11-2
CDR3 protein: CASSFRLAGGRHTDTQYF
CDR3 DNA: TGTGCCAGCAGCTTCAGGCTAGCGGGGGGGCGGCACACAGATACGCAGTATTTT

D gene: TRBD1
J gene: TRBJ2-5
clone size: .
V gene: TRBV5-6
CDR3 protein: CASSRITGGKGETQYF
CDR3 DNA: TGTGCCAGCAGCCGCATAACAGGGGGCAAAGGAGAGACCCAGTACTTC

D gene: .
J gene: TRBJ2-1
clone size: .
V gene: TRBV4-1
CDR3 protein: CASSQDFPRRANEQFF
CDR3 DNA: TGCGCCAGCAGCCAAGATTTCCCCCGCAGGGCCAATGAGCAGTTCTTC

D gene: .
J gene: TRBJ1-2
clone size: .
V gene: TRBV28
CDR3 protein: CASSLVSKTDSYTF
CDR3 DNA: TGTGCCAGCAGTTTAGTGAGCAAAACTGATAGCTACACCTTC

D gene: TRBD1
J gene: TRBJ2-4
clone size: .
V gene: TRBV28
CDR3 protein: CASSLTGSQNIQYF
CDR3 DNA: TGTGCCAGCAGTTTGACAGGGAGCCAAAACATTCAGTACTTC

D gene: .
J gene: TRBJ2-5
clone size: .
V gene: TRBV15
CDR3 protein: CATSKDMIQETQYF
CDR3 DNA: TGTGCCACCAGCAAGGACATGATCCAAGAGACCCAGTACTTC

D gene: .
J gene: TRBJ1-2
clone size: .
V gene: TRBV30
CDR3 protein: CAWYRRGATNYGYTF
CDR3 DNA: TGTGCCTGGTACCGCCGGGGGGCTACTAACTATGGCTACACCTTC

D gene: TRBD1
J gene: TRBJ2-7
clone size: .
V gene: TRBV7-2
CDR3 protein: CASSLALRGTGGFEQYF
CDR3 DNA: TGTGCCAGCAGCTTAGCGCTACGCGGGACAGGGGGCTTCGAGCAGTACTTC

D gene: .
J gene: TRBJ2-3
clone size: once
V gene: TRBV18
CDR3 protein: CASSPAGADTQYF
CDR3 DNA: TGTGCCAGCTCACCAGCCGGGGCAGATACGCAGTATTTT

D gene: .
J gene: TRBJ1-3
clone size: .
V gene: TRBV28
CDR3 protein: CASSLPQGSGNTIYF
CDR3 DNA: TGTGCCAGCAGTTTACCCCAGGGGAGCGGAAACACCATATATTTT

D gene: TRBD2
J gene: TRBJ2-1
clone size: .
V gene: TRBV2
CDR3 protein: CASSLLAGGVGEQFF
CDR3 DNA: TGTGCCAGCAGTTTACTAGCGGGGGGTGTCGGTGAGCAGTTCTTC

D gene: TRBD1
J gene: TRBJ2-2
clone size: .
V gene: TRBV5-1
CDR3 protein: CASTQEQGPTGELFF
CDR3 DNA: TGCGCCAGCACCCAAGAACAGGGGCCGACCGGGGAGCTGTTTTTT

D gene: .
J gene: TRBJ1-2
clone size: .
V gene: TRBV30
CDR3 protein: CAWIGGYGYTF
CDR3 DNA: TGTGCCTGGATCGGCGGCTATGGCTACACCTTC

D gene: TRBD1
J gene: TRBJ2-7
clone size: .
V gene: TRBV19
CDR3 protein: CASSIVGQGRYEQYF
CDR3 DNA: TGTGCCAGTAGTATAGTTGGACAGGGGCGCTACGAGCAGTACTTC

D gene: TRBD1
J gene: TRBJ1-5
clone size: .
V gene: TRBV7-9
CDR3 protein: CASSSTGGGNQPQHF
CDR3 DNA: TGTGCCAGCAGCTCGACAGGGGGTGGCAATCAGCCCCAGCATTTT

D gene: .
J gene: TRBJ2-7
clone size: few
V gene: TRBV7-2
CDR3 protein: CASSPRQLLSYEQYF
CDR3 DNA: TGTGCCAGCAGCCCAAGACAGCTACTCTCCTACGAGCAGTACTTC

D gene: .
J gene: TRBJ2-2
clone size: .
V gene: TRBV6-1
CDR3 protein: CASSVHSRNTGELFF
CDR3 DNA: TGTGCCAGCAGTGTTCACAGTCGGAACACCGGGGAGCTGTTTTTT

D gene: .
J gene: TRBJ2-7
clone size: .
V gene: TRBV19
CDR3 protein: CASSPSISYEQYF
CDR3 DNA: TGTGCCAGTAGTCCCTCCATCTCCTACGAGCAGTACTTC

D gene: .
J gene: TRBJ1-1
clone size: .
V gene: TRBV7-3
CDR3 protein: CASSSRHLTEAFF
CDR3 DNA: TGTGCCAGCAGCTCCCGACACCTCACTGAAGCTTTCTTT

D gene: .
J gene: TRBJ1-2
clone size: .
V gene: TRBV5-1
CDR3 protein: CASSLVNPGDYGYTF
CDR3 DNA: TGCGCCAGCAGCTTGGTTAACCCCGGGGACTATGGCTACACCTTC

D gene: TRBD1
J gene: TRBJ1-5
clone size: .
V gene: TRBV7-8
CDR3 protein: CASSLALWDSYSNQPQHF
CDR3 DNA: TGTGCCAGCAGCTTAGCGCTATGGGACAGCTATAGCAATCAGCCCCAGCATTTT

D gene: TRBD2
J gene: TRBJ2-5
clone size: few
V gene: TRBV2
CDR3 protein: CASSRGLAGEETQYF
CDR3 DNA: TGTGCCAGCAGTCGGGGACTAGCGGGGGAAGAGACCCAGTACTTC

D gene: .
J gene: TRBJ1-2
clone size: .
V gene: TRBV11-2
CDR3 protein: CASSSMEGRGDYTF
CDR3 DNA: TGTGCCAGCAGCTCGATGGAGGGGAGGGGCGACTACACCTTC

D gene: TRBD1
J gene: TRBJ2-1
clone size: .
V gene: TRBV28
CDR3 protein: CASSLGTGAYNEQFF
CDR3 DNA: TGTGCCAGCAGCCTAGGGACAGGGGCCTACAATGAGCAGTTCTTC